The next 14 T cell receptor beta chains were all read from a single sample in a study of shared clonotypes between healthy human individuals. The data were produced by immunoSEQ multiplex PCR, yet TCRdb's version contains in-frame clones alone and is incomplete. The sample records some 900,000 clones, about 80% being singletons. Input material: memory CD4+ T cells sorted from blood. Subset noted: CD45RA-negative fraction. The receptors were sampled from a young man in good health.

The chain combines TRBV18 with TRBJ2-3; no reliable D call. CDR1 and CDR2 from the germline V gene are KGHSH and LQKENI. The ends were cut back, 2 bases at V and 0 bases at J, with 15 bases in the middle. The CDR3 runs to 17 residues. The CDR3 is CASSPEGRDPSTDTQYF. CDR3 sequence (DNA): TGTGCCAGCTCACCAGAAGGTCGCGACCCAAGCACAGATACGCAGTATTTT.

This clone appeared once. The rearrangement links TRBV2 to TRBJ2-5, with 7 positions matching TRBD1. V gave up 3 bases and J gave up 1 base; unmatched junction bases: 5. The CDR3 runs to 15 residues. Germline V gene lookup returns CDR1 SNHLY and CDR2 FYNNEI. DNA of the CDR3: TGTGCCAGCAGTGAGACGGGGACAGCCCAAGAGACCCAGTACTTC. Protein product: CASSETGTAQETQYF.

This clone was observed a single time. The chain uses TRBV5-1 and TRBJ1-1; unclear D gene. The CDR3 has 15 residues. Trimming stripped 3 bases from V and 0 bases from J, with 12 bases between. The germline gives CDR1 SGHRS, CDR2 YFSETQ. The CDR3: CASSSSGGLNTEAFF. CDR3 DNA: TGCGCCAGCAGCTCGTCGGGAGGATTGAACACTGAAGCTTTCTTT.

The chain couples TRBV5-1 to TRBJ2-1, with 8 positions matching TRBD1. Losses at the gene ends were 4 bases for V and 2 bases for J; bases not matched to a gene: 5. Germline CDR1 reads SGHRS; CDR2 reads YFSETQ. The CDR3 extends over 15 amino acids. The CDR3 DNA follows: TGCGCCAGCAGCGCCGGGACAGGAGCCTACAATGAGCAGTTCTTC. Residues: CASSAGTGAYNEQFF. Supplemented by reference TRBV5-1 and TRBJ2-1, the full variable domain reads KAGVTQTPRYLIKTRGQQVTLSCSPISGHRSVSWYQQTPGQGLQFLFEYFSETQRNKGNFPGRFSGRQFSNSRSEMNVSTLELGDSALYLCASSAGTGAYNEQFFGPGTRLTVL.

The chain joins TRBV10-3 to TRBJ1-6; a weak D match, TRBD1 (6 bases). The CDR3 spans 17 residues. The germline V gene has CDR1 ENHRY and CDR2 SYGVKD. Trimming took 5 bases from V and 7 from J, leaving 21 bases between them. CDR3 sequence reads: CAISRTSTGSVNSPLHF. CDR3 nucleotides: TGTGCCATCAGTCGGACCAGCACAGGGAGCGTAAATTCACCCCTCCACTTT.

This clone was detected once. The chain has TRBV28 and TRBJ2-3; D is perhaps TRBD1 or TRBD2 (5 bases each). The CDR3 has 15 amino acids. Looked up from germline, CDR1 is MDHEN and CDR2 is SYDVKM. Trimming stripped 6 bases from V and 2 bases from J, with 15 bases between. Written as DNA, the CDR3 is TGTGCCAGCAGCCTAGCCCCAGGGATCACAGATACGCAGTATTTT. It yields the protein CASSLAPGITDTQYF.

The rearrangement links TRBV4-1 to TRBJ2-1; 10 bases are a match to TRBD2. Germline lookup yields CDR1 MGHRA and CDR2 YSYEKL. This CDR3 has 15 residues. Germline trimming cut 6 bases from V and 7 bases from J; bases unmatched to any gene: 9. The CDR3 protein is CASRFLAGDKNEQFF. The CDR3 region has the DNA TGCGCCAGCAGATTCCTAGCGGGAGATAAAAATGAGCAGTTCTTC.

The chain employs TRBV25-1 and TRBJ2-7, with TRBD1 as a possible D gene (6 bases). Germline CDR1 is MGHDK and CDR2 is SYGVNS. The CDR3 length is 14 residues. With 4 bases removed from V and 7 bases from J, the gap between germline ends came to 17 bases. CDR3 protein: CASSGNTGSGEQYF. CDR3 nucleotide sequence: TGTGCCAGCAGTGGCAATACAGGGTCAGGGGAGCAGTACTTC.

The rearrangement links TRBV10-1 to TRBJ1-2; D gene unclear. The CDR3 is made up of 13 amino acids. Trimming pared 0 bases from V and 10 bases from J, leaving 12 bases between. In germline, CDR1 is WNHNN, CDR2 SYGVQD (reference sequence). The DNA of the CDR3 is TGCGCCAGCAGTGAGTCCGGGCGTACAGACTACACCTTC. This codes for CASSESGRTDYTF.

The chain couples TRBV18 to TRBJ2-7; D tentatively fits TRBD1 or TRBD2 (7 bases each). V lost 0 bases and J lost 2, with 14 bases in between. CDR3 size: 16 residues. Germline-derived CDR1 and CDR2 are KGHSH and LQKENI. The CDR3: CASSPPWAGGAYEQYF. The DNA for the CDR3 is TGTGCCAGCTCACCACCATGGGCAGGGGGGGCCTACGAGCAGTACTTC.

This clone was seen once. The V call is TRBV13, the J call TRBJ2-3; TRBD1 matches 8 bases. After removal of 5 bases from V and 5 bases from J, the junction contained 9 bases not matched to a gene. Germline-derived CDR1 and CDR2 are PRHDT and FYEKMQ (reference sequence). The CDR3 extends over 15 amino acids. CDR3 nucleotides: TGTGCCAGCAGCCCGGGACAGGTCCGTGAAGATACGCAGTATTTT. Its protein product is CASSPGQVREDTQYF.

The rearrangement joins TRBV4-1 to TRBJ2-3; possibly TRBD1 for D (6 bases). Germline-derived CDR1 and CDR2 are MGHRA and YSYEKL. V lost 2 bases and J 0 bases, leaving 12 bases between the germline ends. The length of the CDR3 is 16 residues. The CDR3 region is CASSQRTGPSTDTQYF. DNA of the CDR3: TGCGCCAGCAGCCAAAGAACAGGGCCCAGCACAGATACGCAGTATTTT.

The J gene is TRBJ2-1, the V gene TRBV5-6; D may correspond to TRBD1 or TRBD2 (5 bases each). Germline lookup yields CDR1 SGHDT and CDR2 YYEEEE. The CDR3 has 17 residues. V was cut by 4 bases and J by 0 bases, with 17 bases left in between. CDR3: CASSLLYGAASYNEQFF. The CDR3 nucleotides read TGTGCCAGCAGCCTACTTTACGGGGCCGCCTCCTACAATGAGCAGTTCTTC.

V usage is TRBV13 and J usage is TRBJ1-1; D is undetermined. This CDR3 region has 14 residues. Looked up from germline, CDR1 is PRHDT and CDR2 is FYEKMQ (reference sequence). Trimming stripped 5 bases from V and 0 bases from J, with 10 bases between. In DNA form, the CDR3 reads TGTGCCAGCAGCATGTTCCAACTGAACACTGAAGCTTTCTTT. Translating gives CASSMFQLNTEAFF.